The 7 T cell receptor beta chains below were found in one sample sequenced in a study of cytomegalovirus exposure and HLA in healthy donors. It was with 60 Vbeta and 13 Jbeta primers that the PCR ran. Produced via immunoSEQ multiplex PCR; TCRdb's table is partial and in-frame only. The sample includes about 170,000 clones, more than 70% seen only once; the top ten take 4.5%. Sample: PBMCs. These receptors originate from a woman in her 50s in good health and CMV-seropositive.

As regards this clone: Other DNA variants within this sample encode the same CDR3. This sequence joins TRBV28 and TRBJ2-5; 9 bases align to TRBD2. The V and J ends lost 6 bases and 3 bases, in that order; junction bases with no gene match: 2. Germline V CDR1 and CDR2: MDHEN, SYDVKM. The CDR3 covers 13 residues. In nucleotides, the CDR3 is TGTGCCAGCAGGGCGGGAGGGGAAGAGACCCAGTACTTC. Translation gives CASRAGGEETQYF.

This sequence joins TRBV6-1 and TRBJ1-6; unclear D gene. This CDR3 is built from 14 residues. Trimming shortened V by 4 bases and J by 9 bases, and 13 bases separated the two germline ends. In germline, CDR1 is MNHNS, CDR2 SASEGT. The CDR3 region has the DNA TGTGCCAGCAGTGCTCCGGGGAGGGTTTCACCCCTCCACTTT. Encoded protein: CASSAPGRVSPLHF.

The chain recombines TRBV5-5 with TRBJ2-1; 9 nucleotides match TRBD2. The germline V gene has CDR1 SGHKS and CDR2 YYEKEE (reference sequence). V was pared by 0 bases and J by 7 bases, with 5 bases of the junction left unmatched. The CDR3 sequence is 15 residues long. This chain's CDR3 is CASSLVDSGSNEQFF. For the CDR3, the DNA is TGTGCCAGCAGCTTGGTTGATAGCGGGAGTAATGAGCAGTTCTTC.

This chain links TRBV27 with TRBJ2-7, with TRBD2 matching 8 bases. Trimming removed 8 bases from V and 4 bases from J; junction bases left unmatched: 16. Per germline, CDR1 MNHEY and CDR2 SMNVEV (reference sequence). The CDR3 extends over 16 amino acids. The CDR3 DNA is TGTGCCAGCGGCTCTGACTTTAGCGGGAAGGGATACGAGCAGTACTTC. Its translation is CASGSDFSGKGYEQYF.

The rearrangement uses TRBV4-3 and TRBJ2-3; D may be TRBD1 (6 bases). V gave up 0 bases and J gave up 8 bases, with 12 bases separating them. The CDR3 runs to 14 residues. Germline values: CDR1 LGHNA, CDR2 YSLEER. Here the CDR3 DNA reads TGCGCCAGCAGCCAAGATGGTCGAGGGGGTACGCAGTATTTT. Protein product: CASSQDGRGGTQYF.

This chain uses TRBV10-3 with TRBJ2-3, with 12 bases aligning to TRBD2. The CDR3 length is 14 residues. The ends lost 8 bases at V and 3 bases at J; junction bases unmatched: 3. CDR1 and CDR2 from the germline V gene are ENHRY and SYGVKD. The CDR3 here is CAIGTSGRTDTQYF. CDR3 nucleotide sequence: TGTGCCATCGGAACTAGCGGGAGGACAGATACGCAGTATTTT.

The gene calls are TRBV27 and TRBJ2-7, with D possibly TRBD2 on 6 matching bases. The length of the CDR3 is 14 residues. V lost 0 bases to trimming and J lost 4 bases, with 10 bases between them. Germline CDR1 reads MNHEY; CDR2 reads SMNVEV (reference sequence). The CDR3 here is CASSLSGTLYEQYF. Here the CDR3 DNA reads TGTGCCAGCAGTTTATCCGGGACTCTATACGAGCAGTACTTC.